These 12 T cell receptor beta chains were all obtained from the same sample, sequenced in a study of T cell responses to AZD1222 COVID-19 vaccine (dated by TCRdb to about 2021). Explained via the paper, the time point label denotes: baseline before first vaccination. The library was prepared using the immunoSEQ multiplex PCR assay. Sourced from immuneACCESS, this table was stored by TCRdb with only in-frame sequences that have V and J called. A share of the clones is absent; for the studies checked, an unresolved V gene accounts for under half, and the remainder has no known explanation. The sample table lists 150,000 to 170,000 clones, roughly nine tenths of them with a count of one. The ten largest make up approximately 17% of the sample. The source material was peripheral blood, sampled on day 0 of AZD1222 vaccination. The receptors originated from an adult in good health.

The chain recombines TRBV10-3 with TRBJ1-5, with 7 bases identical to TRBD1. This CDR3 contains 15 residues. CDR1 ENHRY and CDR2 SYGVKD come from the germline V gene. With V trimmed by 3 bases and J by 2 bases, 4 bases remained unmatched. The CDR3 here is CAISEATGGNQPQHF. The CDR3 DNA follows: TGTGCCATCAGTGAAGCTACAGGGGGCAATCAGCCCCAGCATTTT.

The chain uses TRBV27 and TRBJ2-1, with 8 bases identical to TRBD2. Per the germline V gene, CDR1 is MNHEY and CDR2 is SMNVEV (reference sequence). The CDR3 runs 15 residues. Trimming at V came to 5 bases and at J to 2 bases, leaving 5 bases not matched to a gene. The CDR3 nucleotides are TGTGCCAGCAGTCCCGGGACTAGGGCCTACAATGAGCAGTTCTTC. Translating gives CASSPGTRAYNEQFF.

V and J are TRBV19 and TRBJ1-3; 7 bases fit TRBD1. V lost 3 bases, J lost 8 bases, and 10 bases stayed unmatched. Germline CDR1 and CDR2: LNHDA and SQIVND (reference sequence). The CDR3 length is 15 residues. The CDR3 DNA is TGTGCCAGTAGTATTCAGGCAACAGGGGCGGACACCATATATTTT. Amino acids: CASSIQATGADTIYF.

This chain links TRBV5-4 with TRBJ2-6; D not certain. V was cut by 0 bases and J by 0 bases, with 10 bases left in between. CDR1 is SGHNT and CDR2 is YYREEE in the germline V gene (reference sequence). CDR3 length: 17 residues. Here the CDR3 reads CASSLGSPNSGANVLTF. CDR3 DNA sequence: TGTGCCAGCAGCTTGGGAAGCCCTAACTCTGGGGCCAACGTCCTGACTTTC.

This rearrangement joins TRBV19 to TRBJ1-2, with TRBD1 matching 8 bases. Trimming took 9 bases from V and 4 from J; bases not matched to a gene: 13. There are 15 residues in the CDR3. From germline, CDR1 is LNHDA and CDR2 SQIVND (reference sequence). CDR3 amino acids: CASRRAQGDIYGYTF. The CDR3 nucleotides are TGTGCCAGCAGGCGGGCACAGGGGGATATCTATGGCTACACCTTC.

The V gene is TRBV19, the J gene TRBJ2-2, with D possibly being TRBD1 (5 bases). Germline V CDR1 and CDR2: LNHDA, SQIVND (reference sequence). V lost 2 bases to trimming and J lost 2 bases, with 12 bases between them. This CDR3 is 16 amino acids long. CDR3 amino acids: CASSIKGIVNTGELFF. CDR3 DNA: TGTGCCAGTAGTATAAAGGGGATAGTTAACACCGGGGAGCTGTTTTTT.

The chain is built from TRBV11-1 and TRBJ1-6; no firm D call. CDR3 size: 14 residues. Trimming shortened V by 0 bases and J by 8 bases, and 8 bases separated the two germline ends. CDR1 is SGHAT, CDR2 FQDESV, per germline (reference sequence). The CDR3 nucleotides are TGTGCCAGCAGCTTAGCTATGGCGGATTCACCCCTCCACTTT. Translation: CASSLAMADSPLHF. Together with reference TRBV11-1 and TRBJ1-6, the CDR3 gives the full variable domain: EAEVAQSPRYKITEKSQAVAFWCDPISGHATLYWYRQILGQGPELLVQFQDESVVDDSQLPKDRFSAERLKGVDSTLKIQPAELGDSAMYLCASSLAMADSPLHFGNGTRLTVT.

The genes are TRBV7-2 and TRBJ2-2; 7 nucleotides align to TRBD2. The CDR3 is 15 amino acids. The germline gives CDR1 SGHTA, CDR2 FQGNSA. With 2 bases clipped from V and 5 bases from J, the junction kept 5 bases outside the gene matches. CDR3 protein: CASSLIMGGTGELFF. CDR3 in DNA: TGTGCCAGCAGCTTAATCATGGGGGGGACCGGGGAGCTGTTTTTT.

The CDR3 sequence: CASSPNGVGGQPQHF. Here the CDR3 DNA reads TGTGCCAGCAGCCCAAATGGGGTAGGGGGTCAGCCCCAGCATTTT. J is TRBJ1-5 and V is TRBV27; tentatively, D is TRBD1 (6 bases). The CDR3 spans 15 residues. Germline CDR1 reads MNHEY; CDR2 reads SMNVEV (reference sequence). Trimming shortened V by 6 bases and J by 6 bases, and 18 bases separated the two germline ends.

The chain has TRBV24-1 and TRBJ1-6, with D hard to call. Between the trimmed V and J ends, which lost 3 bases and 8 bases, there was a span of 10 bases. The CDR3 runs 14 residues. Germline V gene data show CDR1 as KGHDR and CDR2 as SFDVKD. The CDR3 nucleotides read TGTGCCACCAGTGATACGGGTTGGGATTCACCCCTCCACTTT. This sequence encodes CATSDTGWDSPLHF.

V is TRBV27 and J is TRBJ1-1, with D possibly TRBD1 on 5 matching bases. Germline V gene data show CDR1 as MNHEY and CDR2 as SMNVEV (reference sequence). The CDR3 sequence is 14 residues long. The V end was cut by 0 bases, the J end by 6 bases, with 11 bases between. CDR3 nucleotide sequence: TGTGCCAGCAGTTTATCTGCCCAGGGCGCTGAAGCTTTCTTT. It codes for CASSLSAQGAEAFF.

V is TRBV29-1 and J is TRBJ2-3; possible D gene TRBD2, 6 bases. The germline V gene encodes CDR1 SQVTM and CDR2 ANQGSEA. V lost 4 bases to trimming and J lost 3 bases, with 17 bases between them. CDR3 length: 15 residues. CDR3 sequence: CSVVEAGPSTDTQYF. The CDR3 DNA sequence: TGCAGCGTTGTTGAGGCGGGACCATCGACAGATACGCAGTATTTT.